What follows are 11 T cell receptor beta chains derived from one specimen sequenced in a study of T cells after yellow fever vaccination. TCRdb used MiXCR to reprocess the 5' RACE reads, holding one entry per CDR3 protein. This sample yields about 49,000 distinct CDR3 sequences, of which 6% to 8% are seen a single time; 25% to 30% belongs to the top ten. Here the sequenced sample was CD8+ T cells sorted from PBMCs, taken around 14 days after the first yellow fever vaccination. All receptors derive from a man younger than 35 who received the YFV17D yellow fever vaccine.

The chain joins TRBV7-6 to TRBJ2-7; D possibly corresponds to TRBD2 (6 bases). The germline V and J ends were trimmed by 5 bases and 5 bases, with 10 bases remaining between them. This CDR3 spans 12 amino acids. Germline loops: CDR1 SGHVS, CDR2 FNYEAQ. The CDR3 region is CASSHPGDEQYF. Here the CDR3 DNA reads TGTGCCAGCAGCCACCCGGGGGACGAGCAGTACTTC.

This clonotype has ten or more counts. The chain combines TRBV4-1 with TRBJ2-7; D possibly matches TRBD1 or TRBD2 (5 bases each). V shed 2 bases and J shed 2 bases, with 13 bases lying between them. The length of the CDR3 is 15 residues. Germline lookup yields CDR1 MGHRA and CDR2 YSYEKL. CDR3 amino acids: CASSQFRDPTYEQYF. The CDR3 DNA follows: TGCGCCAGCAGCCAATTCCGGGACCCTACCTACGAGCAGTACTTC.

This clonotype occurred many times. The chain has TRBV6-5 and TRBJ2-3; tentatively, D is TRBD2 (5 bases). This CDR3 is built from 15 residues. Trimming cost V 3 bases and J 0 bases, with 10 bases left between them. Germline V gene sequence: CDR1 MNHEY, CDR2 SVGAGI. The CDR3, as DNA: TGTGCCAGCAGTTATTCCAGGACTAGCACAGATACGCAGTATTTT. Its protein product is CASSYSRTSTDTQYF.

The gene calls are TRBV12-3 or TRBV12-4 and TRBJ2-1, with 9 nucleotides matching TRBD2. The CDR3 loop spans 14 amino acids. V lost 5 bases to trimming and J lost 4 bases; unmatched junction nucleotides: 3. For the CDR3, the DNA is TGTGCCAGCAGTACAGCGGGGGGATACAATGAGCAGTTCTTC. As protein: CASSTAGGYNEQFF.

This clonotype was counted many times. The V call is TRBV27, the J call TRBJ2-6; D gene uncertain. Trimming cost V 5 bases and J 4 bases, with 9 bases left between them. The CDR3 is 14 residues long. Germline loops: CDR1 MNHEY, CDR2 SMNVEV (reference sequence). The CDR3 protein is CASSRARGANVLTF. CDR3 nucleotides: TGTGCCAGCAGTAGAGCGAGGGGGGCCAACGTCCTGACTTTC. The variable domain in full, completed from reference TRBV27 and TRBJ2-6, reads EAQVTQNPRYLITVTGKKLTVTCSQNMNHEYMSWYRQDPGLGLRQIYYSMNVEVTDKGDVPEGYKVSRKEKRNFPLILESPSPNQTSLYFCASSRARGANVLTFGAGSRLTVL.

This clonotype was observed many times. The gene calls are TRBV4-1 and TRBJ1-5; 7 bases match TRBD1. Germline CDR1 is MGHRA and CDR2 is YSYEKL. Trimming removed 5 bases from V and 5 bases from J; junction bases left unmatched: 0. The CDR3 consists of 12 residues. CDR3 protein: CASSTGDQPQHF. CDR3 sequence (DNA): TGCGCCAGCAGCACAGGGGATCAGCCCCAGCATTTT.

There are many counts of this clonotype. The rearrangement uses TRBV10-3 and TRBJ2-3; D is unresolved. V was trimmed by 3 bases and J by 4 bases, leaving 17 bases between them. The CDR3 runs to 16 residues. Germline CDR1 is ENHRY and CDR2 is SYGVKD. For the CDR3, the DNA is TGTGCCATCAGTGAAGTGGGGTTTCGCTATCCAGATACGCAGTATTTT. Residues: CAISEVGFRYPDTQYF.

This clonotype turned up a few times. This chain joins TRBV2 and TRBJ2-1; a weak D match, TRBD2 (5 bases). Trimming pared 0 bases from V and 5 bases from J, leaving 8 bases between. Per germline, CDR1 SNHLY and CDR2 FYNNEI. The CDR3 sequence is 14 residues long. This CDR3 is CASSEAIGDNEQFF. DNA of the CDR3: TGTGCCAGCAGTGAAGCTATCGGGGACAATGAGCAGTTCTTC.

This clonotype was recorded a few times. CDR3 loop: CASSPRTGYNEQFF. CDR3 nucleotides: TGTGCCAGCAGCCCCCGGACAGGTTACAATGAGCAGTTCTTC. The chain links TRBV7-8 to TRBJ2-1; 7 bases are shared with TRBD1. V lost 5 bases, J lost 4 bases, and 5 bases stayed unmatched. The germline CDR1 and CDR2 sequences are SGHVS and FQNEAQ. This CDR3 has 14 residues.

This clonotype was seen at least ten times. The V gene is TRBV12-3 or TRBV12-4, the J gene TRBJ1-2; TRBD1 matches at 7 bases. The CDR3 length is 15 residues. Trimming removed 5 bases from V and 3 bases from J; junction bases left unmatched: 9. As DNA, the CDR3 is TGTGCCAGCAGTGCCGGACAGGCAATATACTATGGCTACACCTTC. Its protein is CASSAGQAIYYGYTF.

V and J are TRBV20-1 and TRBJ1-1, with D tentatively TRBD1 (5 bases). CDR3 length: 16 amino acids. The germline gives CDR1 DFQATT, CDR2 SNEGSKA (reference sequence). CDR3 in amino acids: CSAWGRGKLVNTEAFF. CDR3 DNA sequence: TGCAGCGCCTGGGGTAGGGGCAAGTTGGTGAACACTGAAGCTTTCTTT.